A selection of T cell receptor beta chains follows, all from one sample in a study of T cells in Graves' hyperthyroidism and ophthalmopathy. TCRdb recomputed calls from the multiplex PCR reads with MiXCR, one row per CDR3 protein. The table has roughly 580,000 distinct CDR3 sequences, approximately 15% seen once. Source material: blood. The origin of the receptors is a woman under 40 with Graves' hyperthyroidism that later progressed to Graves' ophthalmopathy. Both conserved end residues are part of each CDR3. The order of the fields is V gene, J gene, D gene, clone size, CDR3 DNA, CDR3 protein. The D gene is left open where the match is weak. The size field is filled for only some rows; it gives once, few, many or a size class.

TRBV15,TRBJ1-5,NA,many,TGTGCCACCCGGGATGCCTCGTATAGCAATCAGCCCCAGCATTTT,CATRDASYSNQPQHF
TRBV29-1,TRBJ2-5,NA,NA,TGCAGCGTTGCTCGGGGGACAGTCTATACGGAGACCCAGTACTTC,CSVARGTVYTETQYF
TRBV4-1,TRBJ2-7,NA,NA,TGCGCCAGCAGCCAAGCTACGATAGGACAGACCGAGCAGTACTTC,CASSQATIGQTEQYF
TRBV29-1,TRBJ2-1,NA,few,TGCAGCGTTGTAATTGGGACCTTACAAGGTGAGCAGTTCTTC,CSVVIGTLQGEQFF
TRBV5-1,TRBJ2-5,NA,many,TGCGCCAGCAGCTTGGGATCAGCAGGGGGGGAGACCCAGTACTTC,CASSLGSAGGETQYF
TRBV2,TRBJ1-6,NA,NA,TGTGCCAGCAAGAAGGGGGAAAAACCCCTCCACTTT,CASKKGEKPLHF
TRBV6-1,TRBJ1-2,TRBD1,many,TGTGCCAGCACCGGACAGGCGATTCGTGGCTACACCTTC,CASTGQAIRGYTF
TRBV7-3,TRBJ1-1,TRBD1,once,TGTGCCAGCAGCTTAATCGGTCTAGGGACAGGTCGGATAGGGACTGAAGCTTTCTTT,CASSLIGLGTGRIGTEAFF
TRBV11-3,TRBJ2-2,NA,many,TGTGCCAGCAGCTCCCCTGGGGGCGCGGGCGGGGAGCTGTTTTTT,CASSSPGGAGGELFF
TRBV9,TRBJ2-1,TRBD2,NA,TGTGCCAGCAGCGCCCCTTGGCGGGAGAATGGCAATGAGCAGTTCTTC,CASSAPWRENGNEQFF
TRBV25-1,TRBJ1-1,NA,many,TGTGCCAGCAGTGACAGATCGCCTGCCGGCACTGAAGCTTTCTTT,CASSDRSPAGTEAFF
TRBV12-5,TRBJ1-5,NA,many,TGTGCTAGTGGACAATCCCTCAATCAGCCCCAGCATTTT,CASGQSLNQPQHF
TRBV2,TRBJ2-7,NA,many,TGTGCCAGCACCCCAATCCCAACTAGCTCCTACGAGCAGTACTTC,CASTPIPTSSYEQYF
TRBV7-2,TRBJ2-3,NA,many,TGTGCCAGCAGCTCTACCGGGCCCCCCTTCACAGATACGCAGTATTTT,CASSSTGPPFTDTQYF
TRBV27,TRBJ1-3,NA,many,TGTGCCAGCAGTTTGGGGGCAGGTGGAAACACCATATATTTT,CASSLGAGGNTIYF
TRBV18,TRBJ1-5,NA,many,TGTGCCAGCTCACCTTCGGAGGGCCAGCCCCAGCATTTT,CASSPSEGQPQHF
TRBV29-1,TRBJ2-3,NA,NA,TGCAGCGCCGAATACGGGGATACGCAGTATTTT,CSAEYGDTQYF
TRBV7-2,TRBJ2-1,NA,few,TGTGCCAGCAGCCTTGCTGGGGGGTCCACTTCCTACAATGAGCAGTTCTTC,CASSLAGGSTSYNEQFF
TRBV27,TRBJ2-7,NA,few,TGTGCCAGCAGTTTCGATGGCAGTAGCTCCTACGAGCAGTACTTC,CASSFDGSSSYEQYF
TRBV20-1,TRBJ2-7,TRBD2,NA,TGCAGTGCGATCGGGACTAGCGGGTACGAGCAGTACTTC,CSAIGTSGYEQYF
TRBV3-1,TRBJ2-5,TRBD2,many,TGTGCCAGCCTCTCTAGCGGTCTCCAAGAGACCCAGTACTTC,CASLSSGLQETQYF
TRBV18,TRBJ2-1,NA,few,TGTGCCAGCTCACTCCTCGGGGGAGTTCCCTACAATGAGCAGTTCTTC,CASSLLGGVPYNEQFF
TRBV28,TRBJ1-3,NA,many,TGTGCCAGCAGTTTGGGGGGCGACGGAAACACCATATATTTT,CASSLGGDGNTIYF
TRBV30,TRBJ2-1,TRBD1,NA,TGTGCCTGGAGTTTAGGACAGGGAAATGAGCAGTTCTTC,CAWSLGQGNEQFF
TRBV16,TRBJ1-2,NA,many,TGTGCCAGCAGCCAATCCCGGACGGCAAACTATGGCTACACCTTC,CASSQSRTANYGYTF
TRBV2,TRBJ2-1,NA,many,TGTGCCAGCAGTCCTTCACTGGGATCCTCCTACAATGAGCAGTTCTTC,CASSPSLGSSYNEQFF
TRBV6-1,TRBJ1-1,NA,NA,TGTGCCAGCAGCCGGGGACGGAACCTGAACACTGAAGCTTTCTTT,CASSRGRNLNTEAFF
TRBV15,TRBJ2-1,TRBD1,many,TGTGCCACCAGCAGAGACAGGGGGATTTCCTACAATGAGCAGTTCTTC,CATSRDRGISYNEQFF
TRBV11-1,TRBJ2-7,NA,many,TGTGCCAGCAGCTATGAGACAGGTACCTACGAGCAGTACTTC,CASSYETGTYEQYF
TRBV29-1,TRBJ2-1,TRBD1,many,TGCAGCGTTTCTGGGCAGGGGGTAGGAGAGCAGTTCTTC,CSVSGQGVGEQFF
TRBV29-1,TRBJ1-2,NA,many,TGCAGCGTCCAGACAGGAGGTATCTATGGCTACACCTTC,CSVQTGGIYGYTF
TRBV20-1,TRBJ2-7,NA,few,TGCAGTGCTAGCGGTTCCCGACAGGTCCGGTTCGACGAGCAGTACTTC,CSASGSRQVRFDEQYF
TRBV10-3,TRBJ2-7,TRBD2,many,TGTGCCATCGGACTAGCCGGTTCCTACGAGCAGTACTTC,CAIGLAGSYEQYF
TRBV29-1,TRBJ1-1,NA,many,TGCAGCGTTGCGCCAGGGACTGAAGCTTTCTTT,CSVAPGTEAFF
TRBV19,TRBJ2-2,NA,many,TGTGCCAGTAAGAAGCTGACCGACACCGGGGAGCTGTTTTTT,CASKKLTDTGELFF
TRBV10-2,TRBJ2-3,NA,NA,TGCGCCAGCACGGCGTATGATACGCAGTATTTT,CASTAYDTQYF
TRBV7-3,TRBJ2-3,NA,many,TGTGCCAGCAGCCAGGCTCTCACAGATACGCAGTATTTT,CASSQALTDTQYF
TRBV27,TRBJ1-5,TRBD1,few,TGTGCCAGTACGACAGGGTCTTTTCAGCCCCAGCATTTT,CASTTGSFQPQHF
TRBV11-2,TRBJ2-7,TRBD2,many,TGTGCCAGCAGCTTAGGCGGGAGACGTGGCGAGCAGTACTTC,CASSLGGRRGEQYF
TRBV20-1,TRBJ2-7,TRBD2,many,TGCAGTGCTAGCCGCGGACTAGCGCGAGGGGAAGAGCAGTACTTC,CSASRGLARGEEQYF
TRBV30,TRBJ2-1,NA,NA,TGTGCCTCAGGGACATCCCGCTCCTACAATGAGCAGTTCTTC,CASGTSRSYNEQFF
TRBV20-1,TRBJ2-1,NA,many,TGCAGTGCCGTTGCGGGATCATCCTCCTACAATGAGCAGTTCTTC,CSAVAGSSSYNEQFF
TRBV2,TRBJ1-1,NA,many,TGTGCCAGTGGGAGAGGTTTGAACACTGAAGCTTTCTTT,CASGRGLNTEAFF
TRBV5-6,TRBJ2-7,TRBD1,NA,TGTGCCAGCAGACCCCGCGAGGGGGCCGTTGAGCAGTACTTC,CASRPREGAVEQYF
TRBV24-1,TRBJ2-7,NA,many,TGTGCCACCAGTGACGACACCTACGAGCAGTACTTC,CATSDDTYEQYF
TRBV2,TRBJ2-2,TRBD2,many,TGTGCCAGCAGTGTGCCCACTAGCGGGACGAACACCGGGGAGCTGTTTTTT,CASSVPTSGTNTGELFF
TRBV24-1,TRBJ2-3,TRBD2,many,TGTGCCACCAGTGATTTGCAACCGACTAGCGGGAGCACAGATACGCAGTATTTT,CATSDLQPTSGSTDTQYF
TRBV28,TRBJ2-5,TRBD1,NA,TGTGCCAGCAGTGGCGGACAGGGGTTGGAGACCCAGTACTTC,CASSGGQGLETQYF
TRBV24-1,TRBJ2-1,NA,many,TGTGCCACCAGTGATTCCCCGGGACTTTCCGTCTACAATGAGCAGTTCTTC,CATSDSPGLSVYNEQFF
TRBV24-1,TRBJ1-1,NA,NA,TGTGCCACCAGTGATTTAGGAGGATCCGACACTGAAGCTTTCTTT,CATSDLGGSDTEAFF
TRBV18,TRBJ2-1,TRBD2,few,TGTGCCAGCTCACTCTCTCAAGCGGGAGGGGGAGAAAATGAGCAGTTCTTC,CASSLSQAGGGENEQFF
TRBV15,TRBJ2-6,NA,few,TGTGCCACCAGCCTGGGCAGCCTGACAATCTCTGGGGCCAACGTCCTGACTTTC,CATSLGSLTISGANVLTF
TRBV6-5,TRBJ2-2,TRBD1,many,TGTGCCAGCAGTTACTCAGTGGCAGGGGGTGGGGGGGAGCTGTTTTTT,CASSYSVAGGGGELFF
TRBV29-1,TRBJ2-3,NA,many,TGCAGCGTCAAACCCCGCCTAGTGAAAGATACGCAGTATTTT,CSVKPRLVKDTQYF
TRBV19,TRBJ2-7,NA,few,TGTGCCAGTAGTCCCCGGGACAACGGACTCTACGAGCAGTACTTC,CASSPRDNGLYEQYF
TRBV7-8,TRBJ2-2,NA,NA,TGTGCCAGCAGCTTTAGTCCAGGGGCTACCGGGGAGCTGTTTTTT,CASSFSPGATGELFF
TRBV7-2,TRBJ2-4,NA,few,TGTGCCAGCAGCTGGGTGGGCTCAGAGGCCAAAAACATTCAGTACTTC,CASSWVGSEAKNIQYF
TRBV11-3,TRBJ2-2,TRBD2,few,TGTGCCAGCAGCTTAAGGTCGTTAGCGGGAGGCGACACCGGGGAGCTGTTTTTT,CASSLRSLAGGDTGELFF